The 31 T cell receptor beta chains presented below share a single source sample, sequenced in a study of cytomegalovirus exposure and HLA in healthy donors. This PCR relied on a set of 60 Vbeta primers and 13 Jbeta primers. Sequencing was performed with immunoSEQ multiplex PCR; in TCRdb, only in-frame clones are kept and a portion is missing. The profile shows fewer than 180,000 clones, 70% to 80% of them singletons. Sequenced input: PBMCs. Source of these receptors: a human donor in good health.

V is TRBV7-3 and J is TRBJ2-1; 9 nucleotides agree with TRBD2. The germline V gene has CDR1 SGHTA and CDR2 FQGTGA. The trim removed 5 bases at V and 4 bases at J, leaving 6 bases unmatched. The CDR3 is made up of 15 amino acids. The CDR3 loop is CASSIRLAVYNEQFF. The CDR3 nucleotides read TGTGCCAGCAGCATCAGACTAGCGGTGTACAATGAGCAGTTCTTC.

This chain connects TRBV14 to TRBJ2-2; the D gene is possibly TRBD2 (5 bases). Germline CDR1 is SGHDN and CDR2 is FVKESK. This CDR3 is 19 amino acids long. The V gene lost 3 bases and the J gene lost 1 base, with 21 bases spanning the gap. The CDR3 DNA reads as TGTGCCAGCAGCCACCGGTTTTCCAGCGGAAAATTGAACACCGGGGAGCTGTTTTTT. The encoded protein is CASSHRFSSGKLNTGELFF.

This sequence joins TRBV6-6 and TRBJ2-1; D is uncertain. This CDR3 contains 16 residues. The germline CDR1 and CDR2 sequences are MNHNY and SVGAGI (reference sequence). V was cut by 0 bases and J by 3 bases, with 12 bases left in between. The chain's CDR3 is CASSYSAGPIYNEQFF. CDR3 bases: TGTGCCAGCAGTTACTCCGCAGGTCCCATCTACAATGAGCAGTTCTTC.

This clone was recorded only once. This chain links TRBV9 with TRBJ2-5; 11 nucleotides match TRBD2. Germline V gives CDR1 SGDLS, CDR2 YYNGEE. CDR3 size: 15 residues. V dropped 3 bases and J dropped 2; count of bases not matched to a gene: 3. The DNA of the CDR3 is TGTGCCAGCAGCGGAACTAGCGGGAGACAAGAGACCCAGTACTTC. Amino acid sequence: CASSGTSGRQETQYF.

The V and J genes are TRBV19 and TRBJ1-1; 9 bases fit TRBD1. The trim removed 2 bases at V and 3 bases at J, leaving 4 bases unmatched. This CDR3 is 15 amino acids long. Looked up from germline, CDR1 is LNHDA and CDR2 is SQIVND (reference sequence). CDR3 amino acids: CASSIRGQGYTEAFF. The CDR3 bases are TGTGCCAGTAGTATACGCGGACAGGGGTACACTGAAGCTTTCTTT. Using reference TRBV19 and TRBJ1-1 for the parts outside the CDR3, the full variable domain is DGGITQSPKYLFRKEGQNVTLSCEQNLNHDAMYWYRQDPGQGLRLIYYSQIVNDFQKGDIAEGYSVSREKKESFPLTVTSAQKNPTAFYLCASSIRGQGYTEAFFGQGTRLTVV.

V usage is TRBV5-1 and J usage is TRBJ2-5; TRBD2 agrees at 10 bases. The germline V gene encodes CDR1 SGHRS and CDR2 YFSETQ. V was clipped by 6 bases and J by 1 base; unmatched bases: 9. This CDR3 contains 16 residues. CDR3 nucleotide sequence: TGCGCCAGCATGAGGGCTCTAGCGGGGGCCCAAGAGACCCAGTACTTC. This gives the protein CASMRALAGAQETQYF.

V is TRBV28 and J is TRBJ2-5; 9 nucleotides agree with TRBD1. The junction had 6 bases not matched to a gene; V was cut back by 2 bases and J by 5 bases. Germline assignment: CDR1 MDHEN and CDR2 SYDVKM. This CDR3 has 15 amino acids. CDR3 coding DNA: TGTGCCAGCAGTTTACGGGGACAGGGTACTGAGACCCAGTACTTC. It yields the protein CASSLRGQGTETQYF.

With regard to this clone: A read error may produce the germline difference seen at one junction end. The chain is built from TRBV7-9 and TRBJ2-1; TRBD2 might be the D (6 bases). This CDR3 is 14 amino acids long. The germline gives CDR1 SEHNR, CDR2 FQNEAQ (reference sequence). The DNA of the CDR3 is TGTGCCAGCAGGAGTTGGGACTCCGACAATGAGCAGTTCTTC. It encodes CASRSWDSDNEQFF.

The chain carries TRBV7-6 and TRBJ1-3; 7 bases align to TRBD1. With V trimmed by 0 bases and J by 0 bases, 8 bases remained unmatched. The CDR3 contains 18 residues. Per the germline V gene, CDR1 is SGHVS and CDR2 is FNYEAQ. Written as DNA, the CDR3 is TGTGCCAGCAGCTTAGCTTTCAGGGGGGCAACCTCTGGAAACACCATATATTTT. It translates to CASSLAFRGATSGNTIYF.

This sequence joins TRBV2 and TRBJ2-3; 11 nucleotides align to TRBD2. The CDR3 extends over 16 amino acids. Germline CDR1 reads SNHLY; CDR2 reads FYNNEI. The trim removed 2 bases at V and 2 bases at J, leaving 3 bases unmatched. CDR3 amino acids: CASSESSGGATDTQYF. CDR3 in DNA: TGTGCCAGCAGTGAAAGTAGCGGGGGGGCCACAGATACGCAGTATTTT.

The chain combines TRBV4-2 with TRBJ2-3; the D gene is possibly TRBD1 (7 bases). CDR1 LGHNA and CDR2 YNFKEQ come from the germline V gene. The CDR3 has 18 amino acids. Trimming took off 0 bases at V and 0 bases at J, with 16 bases between the two ends. Here the CDR3 reads CASSQDAGGLASTDTQYF. DNA of the CDR3: TGTGCCAGCAGCCAAGATGCAGGGGGGCTAGCTAGCACAGATACGCAGTATTTT.

This clone showed up just once. The chain employs TRBV6-1 and TRBJ1-6; 7 positions agree with TRBD1. J gave up 9 bases and V 5 bases, and 10 bases lay outside the gene matches. CDR3 size: 15 residues. CDR1 is MNHNS and CDR2 is SASEGT in the germline V gene. CDR3 in DNA: TGTGCCAGCAGTTCCACACAGGGGCAGAGTTCACCCCTCCACTTT. It translates to CASSSTQGQSSPLHF.

The rearrangement joins TRBV4-3 to TRBJ2-5; D is perhaps TRBD2 (5 bases). The V and J ends lost 1 base and 5 bases respectively, with 11 bases between them. The length of the CDR3 is 14 residues. Germline loops: CDR1 LGHNA, CDR2 YSLEER. The CDR3 region has the DNA TGCGCCAGCAGCCAAGGACGGGGTTGGGAGACCCAGTACTTC. It is translated as CASSQGRGWETQYF.

This clone was picked up a small number of times. The V gene is TRBV6-5, the J gene TRBJ1-1, with a tentative D call TRBD1 (5 bases). CDR3 length: 14 amino acids. The V end was cut by 2 bases, the J end by 5 bases, with 12 bases between. The V gene's germline CDR1 is MNHEY and CDR2 SVGAGI. CDR3 in DNA: TGTGCCAGCAGTTACGGGCGGGGGGAAACTGAAGCTTTCTTT. This translates into CASSYGRGETEAFF.

The chain carries TRBV14 and TRBJ1-1; 7 nucleotides agree with TRBD1. V dropped 5 bases and J dropped 4; count of bases not matched to a gene: 10. Germline V gene data show CDR1 as SGHDN and CDR2 as FVKESK. The CDR3 loop spans 15 amino acids. The CDR3: CASSYDRDFGTEAFF. The DNA for the CDR3 is TGTGCCAGCAGCTACGACAGGGACTTTGGCACTGAAGCTTTCTTT.

This clone occurred a few times. This chain connects TRBV28 to TRBJ2-5; 13 bases are shared with TRBD2. The V segment lost 7 bases and the J segment 3 bases; nucleotides outside the gene matches: 8. The CDR3 loop spans 16 amino acids. Per germline, CDR1 MDHEN and CDR2 SYDVKM. The CDR3 region has the DNA TGTGCCAGCAATCCGGGGACTAGCGGGACCGAAGAGACCCAGTACTTC. Translating it yields CASNPGTSGTEETQYF.

The chain links TRBV19 to TRBJ1-5; 9 nucleotides line up with TRBD1. CDR3 length: 15 residues. With V trimmed by 5 bases and J by 6 bases, 8 bases remained unmatched. Per the germline V gene, CDR1 is LNHDA and CDR2 is SQIVND (reference sequence). The CDR3 sequence is CASSPRDREFQPQHF. CDR3 nucleotide sequence: TGTGCCAGTAGTCCCCGGGACAGGGAGTTTCAGCCCCAGCATTTT.

J is TRBJ2-2 and V is TRBV4-3; 7 bases fit TRBD2. There are 17 residues in the CDR3. Per the germline V gene, CDR1 is LGHNA and CDR2 is YSLEER. J lost 4 bases, V lost 0 bases, and 8 bases had no gene match. The CDR3 spells CASSQDLRTRSTGELFF. CDR3 DNA sequence: TGCGCCAGCAGCCAAGACCTTAGGACTAGGAGCACCGGGGAGCTGTTTTTT.

The rearrangement uses TRBV6-4 and TRBJ2-1, with 12 bases lining up with TRBD2. With V trimmed by 3 bases and J by 6 bases, 9 bases remained unmatched. The CDR3 spans 17 residues. Germline-derived CDR1 and CDR2 are MRHNA and SNTAGT. The CDR3 spells CASSEWALAGGRNEQFF. Here the CDR3 DNA reads TGTGCCAGCAGTGAGTGGGCCCTAGCGGGGGGGCGCAATGAGCAGTTCTTC.

The chain couples TRBV7-6 to TRBJ1-2; 9 bases fit TRBD1. The CDR3 is 15 amino acids. With 0 bases clipped from V and 5 bases from J, the junction kept 4 bases outside the gene matches. Germline V lookup: CDR1 SGHVS, CDR2 FNYEAQ. CDR3 sequence (DNA): TGTGCCAGCAGCTTAGCGGCCGGGACAGGGTATGGCTACACCTTC. Translated: CASSLAAGTGYGYTF. The complete variable domain, with remaining parts taken from reference TRBV7-6 and TRBJ1-2, reads GAGVSQSPRYKVTKRGQDVALRCDPISGHVSLYWYRQALGQGPEFLTYFNYEAQQDKSGLPNDRFSAERPEGSISTLTIQRTEQRDSAMYRCASSLAAGTGYGYTFGSGTRLTVV.

V and J are TRBV11-2 and TRBJ2-7; D not certain. Germline V gene sequence: CDR1 SGHAT, CDR2 FQNNGV. V lost 5 bases, J lost 3 bases, and 5 bases lay in between. The CDR3 loop spans 11 amino acids. This chain's CDR3 is CASSPYYEQYF. The CDR3, as DNA: TGTGCCAGCAGCCCCTACTACGAGCAGTACTTC.

The CDR3 DNA follows: TGTGCCAGCGCTCAATGGACAGGGGGACGTGAAAAACTGTTTTTT. It is translated as CASAQWTGGREKLFF. The V and J genes are TRBV5-6 and TRBJ1-4; 10 positions match TRBD1. CDR1 SGHDT and CDR2 YYEEEE come from the germline V gene. The V segment lost 7 bases and the J segment 7 bases; nucleotides outside the gene matches: 10. This CDR3 comprises 15 residues.

In this sample, this clone turned up a few times. This sequence joins TRBV23-1 and TRBJ2-7; weak D call: TRBD1 (6 bases). TRBV23-1 is an ORF, and what it does is uncertain. This CDR3 region has 15 residues. V was trimmed by 1 base and J by 7 bases, leaving 17 bases between them. The CDR3 here is CASSQLRQEVREQYF. The CDR3 DNA is TGCGCCAGCAGTCAATTAAGACAGGAAGTGCGGGAGCAGTACTTC.

The rearrangement joins TRBV6-5 to TRBJ2-3; D is unclear. CDR1 is MNHEY and CDR2 is SVGAGI in the germline V gene. The CDR3 length is 16 residues. V lost 2 bases, J lost 0 bases, and 12 bases lay in between. The DNA of the CDR3 is TGTGCCAGCAGTTACCTTCCCCACGGTAGCACAGATACGCAGTATTTT. This gives the protein CASSYLPHGSTDTQYF.

This clone came up a few times. The chain uses TRBV13 and TRBJ2-1; possibly TRBD2 for D (5 bases). CDR3 length: 15 amino acids. The ends were cut back, 1 base at V and 4 bases at J, with 11 bases in the middle. Per germline, CDR1 PRHDT and CDR2 FYEKMQ (reference sequence). Here the CDR3 reads CASSLETGTYNEQFF. The CDR3 region has the DNA TGTGCCAGCAGCTTAGAAACGGGAACGTACAATGAGCAGTTCTTC.

The chain links TRBV6-1 to TRBJ2-3; 9 nucleotides align to TRBD2. CDR3 size: 15 residues. Looked up from germline, CDR1 is MNHNS and CDR2 is SASEGT. V dropped 4 bases and J dropped 3; count of bases not matched to a gene: 5. Written as DNA, the CDR3 is TGTGCCAGCAGTGGTCTAGCGGGAATAACAGATACGCAGTATTTT. Translation: CASSGLAGITDTQYF.

This chain connects TRBV7-2 to TRBJ2-3; D is undetermined. The germline gives CDR1 SGHTA, CDR2 FQGNSA. Trimming took 4 bases from V and 6 from J, leaving 14 bases between them. The CDR3 totals 14 residues. DNA for the CDR3: TGTGCCAGCAGCTCAATTTATGGCTCGGATACGCAGTATTTT. As protein: CASSSIYGSDTQYF.

V is TRBV5-1 and J is TRBJ2-1; TRBD2 aligns across 8 bases. The CDR3 contains 15 residues. The germline CDR1 and CDR2 sequences are SGHRS and YFSETQ. Trimming took 3 bases from V and 5 from J; bases not matched to a gene: 7. CDR3 region: CASSSIAGLNNEQFF. The CDR3 DNA reads as TGCGCCAGCAGCTCGATAGCGGGGCTTAACAATGAGCAGTTCTTC.

This sequence joins TRBV7-6 and TRBJ1-2; 8 nucleotides line up with TRBD1. Germline CDR1 and CDR2: SGHVS and FNYEAQ. V lost 5 bases and J lost 8; bases outside the gene matches: 7. CDR3 size: 13 residues. CDR3 nucleotide sequence: TGTGCCAGCAGCCGCTCGGACAGGGAAGGCTACACCTTC. This codes for CASSRSDREGYTF.

The V call is TRBV25-1, the J call TRBJ1-3; 9 bases agree with TRBD1. Germline CDR1 MGHDK, CDR2 SYGVNS. The CDR3 extends over 15 amino acids. Trimming cost V 10 bases and J 2 bases; bases outside gene matches: 9. This CDR3 is CATEGQGSTGNTIYF. Written as DNA, the CDR3 is TGTGCCACCGAAGGACAGGGGTCAACTGGAAACACCATATATTTT.

The rearrangement joins TRBV27 to TRBJ2-7, with TRBD2 matching over 14 bases. CDR1 is MNHEY, CDR2 SMNVEV, per germline (reference sequence). J gave up 4 bases and V 0 bases, and 2 bases lay outside the gene matches. There are 16 residues in the CDR3. CDR3 amino acids: CASSLSGLAGDYEQYF. In nucleotides, the CDR3 is TGTGCCAGCAGTTTATCGGGACTAGCGGGAGATTACGAGCAGTACTTC.